The clone carrying this TCR beta chain was picked up a small number of times. The antigen remains unidentified. These data are taken from a study of blood T cells in healthy people across ages. The wider study: About one barcoded beta molecule per two T cells came from capture by template switching.

Primed by a sample-barcoded 5' primer and a J-beta primer mix, a second PCR proceeded for about 6 to 11 cycles. TCRdb reprocessed the 5' RACE reads with MiXCR, giving one entry per CDR3 protein. The table lists under 850,000 distinct CDR3 sequences, around 36% of them singletons. Study results and caveats: Per-million-T-cell TCR beta diversity fell roughly linearly with age.

The V end lost 0 bases, the J end lost 6 bases, and 7 bases lay between the germline ends. The CDR3 spans 13 residues. CDR1 LGHNA and CDR2 YSLEER come from the germline V gene. Healthy Caucasian individuals from Russia aged about 6 to 100 were enrolled as donors. Each sample had at least 6 million PBMCs isolated. Sequencing was carried out using blood. The chain couples TRBV4-3 to TRBJ2-3; D not certain. The TCR sequence derives from a man younger than 35 in good health. The CDR3 DNA is TGCGCCAGCAGCCAAGAAAAGGAGGATACGCAGTATTTT. It specifies CASSQEKEDTQYF.